This entry lists 10 T cell receptor beta chains sequenced from one sample in a study of OX40 agonist ivuxolimab in advanced cancers. Repertoires were generated with immunoSEQ multiplex PCR, while TCRdb's copy carries only in-frame clones and drops some. The top ten clones hold roughly 12% of a sample with about 59,000 clones, 75% to 95% of them seen once. This specimen was CD4+ or CD8+ T cells sorted from blood, taken in a trial of the OX40 agonist ivuxolimab. These receptors were collected from an adult with an advanced solid tumor such as melanoma, head and neck, liver or kidney cancer.

The chain couples TRBV2 to TRBJ2-7; 7 bases are shared with TRBD2. CDR1 is SNHLY and CDR2 is FYNNEI in the germline V gene. V was clipped by 5 bases and J by 0 bases; unmatched bases: 7. The CDR3 has 15 amino acids. This CDR3 is CASSTTSEGSYEQYF. The CDR3 DNA is TGTGCCAGCAGTACAACTAGCGAGGGCTCCTACGAGCAGTACTTC.

The chain uses TRBV7-9 and TRBJ2-7; TRBD1 might be the D (6 bases). CDR3 length equals 14 residues. Germline CDR1 SEHNR, CDR2 FQNEAQ (reference sequence). Deletions cut 5 bases from V and 2 bases from J, with 13 bases between. DNA for the CDR3: TGTGCCAGCAGCCAAGGGGGATACCCCTACGAGCAGTACTTC. This gives the protein CASSQGGYPYEQYF.

This clone was detected only once. This sequence joins TRBV5-6 and TRBJ2-5; D not certain. CDR3 length equals 16 residues. Trimming took off 0 bases at V and 2 bases at J, with 14 bases between the two ends. The germline gives CDR1 SGHDT, CDR2 YYEEEE. Here the CDR3 DNA reads TGTGCCAGCAGCTTGGACGAGATACGATGGCAAGAGACCCAGTACTTC. This codes for CASSLDEIRWQETQYF.

Only one count was recorded for this clone. The chain joins TRBV29-1 to TRBJ2-7; D perhaps matches TRBD1 (5 bases). The CDR3 has 13 amino acids. The V end was cut by 0 bases, the J end by 0 bases, with 6 bases between. Germline V gives CDR1 SQVTM, CDR2 ANQGSEA. CDR3 DNA: TGCAGCGTTGAAGAGGGGCCCTCCTACGAGCAGTACTTC. The encoded protein is CSVEEGPSYEQYF.

The chain is built from TRBV19 and TRBJ1-5; 10 nucleotides line up with TRBD1. The V gene's germline CDR1 is LNHDA and CDR2 SQIVND (reference sequence). V lost 6 bases to trimming and J lost 2 bases; unmatched junction nucleotides: 4. The CDR3 length is 15 residues. CDR3 sequence reads: CASSPTGGGNQPQHF. The CDR3 region has the DNA TGTGCCAGTAGCCCGACAGGGGGCGGCAATCAGCCCCAGCATTTT.

The chain combines TRBV7-9 with TRBJ1-4; TRBD1 aligns across 7 bases. This CDR3 region has 14 residues. Germline assignment: CDR1 SEHNR and CDR2 FQNEAQ (reference sequence). J lost 5 bases, V lost 5 bases, and 5 bases had no gene match. CDR3: CASSPGGNNEKLFF. CDR3 nucleotides: TGTGCCAGCAGCCCAGGGGGTAACAATGAAAAACTGTTTTTT.

The chain employs TRBV6-1 and TRBJ2-7; D is uncertain. Germline CDR1 and CDR2: MNHNS and SASEGT. Trimming removed 11 bases from V and 3 bases from J, with 5 bases in between. The CDR3 loop spans 9 amino acids. The DNA of the CDR3 is TGTGCCTGTGACTACGAGCAGTACTTC. Translation: CACDYEQYF.

The chain has TRBV11-2 and TRBJ2-3; D is undetermined. Trimming shortened V by 5 bases and J by 4 bases, and 16 bases separated the two germline ends. This CDR3 has 15 amino acids. Germline assignment: CDR1 SGHAT and CDR2 FQNNGV. CDR3 residues: CASSGVGFIPDTQYF. The DNA of the CDR3 is TGTGCCAGCAGCGGGGTAGGGTTTATCCCAGATACGCAGTATTTT. The variable domain in full, with the rest retrieved from reference TRBV11-2 and TRBJ2-3, is EAGVAQSPRYKIIEKRQSVAFWCNPISGHATLYWYQQILGQGPKLLIQFQNNGVVDDSQLPKDRFSAERLKGVDSTLKIQPAKLEDSAVYLCASSGVGFIPDTQYFGPGTRLTVL.

J is TRBJ2-7 and V is TRBV27, with a tentative D call TRBD2 (5 bases). Germline V gene data show CDR1 as MNHEY and CDR2 as SMNVEV (reference sequence). V lost 5 bases and J 2 bases, leaving 13 bases between the germline ends. This CDR3 has 14 residues. The CDR3 sequence: CASSDLYGAYEQYF. The CDR3 DNA reads as TGTGCCAGCAGTGACCTATACGGGGCCTACGAGCAGTACTTC.

This chain uses TRBV29-1 with TRBJ2-7, with 7 bases that match TRBD2. CDR3 length: 14 amino acids. Per germline, CDR1 SQVTM and CDR2 ANQGSEA. Losses at the gene ends were 1 base for V and 0 bases for J; bases not matched to a gene: 3. The CDR3 is CSVEASGDSYEQYF. In DNA form, the CDR3 reads TGCAGCGTTGAAGCTAGCGGAGACTCCTACGAGCAGTACTTC.